The rows below give T cell receptor beta chains drawn from one sample of a study of blood T cell repertoires in COVID-19. Sequencing was performed with immunoSEQ multiplex PCR; in TCRdb, only in-frame clones are kept and a portion is missing. The sample holds 75,000 to 100,000 clones, around 75% seen once. Sequencing was carried out using peripheral blood. The receptors here all came from a man between 65 and 85 years old with acute or convalescent COVID-19. CDR3s include the opening cysteine and the closing phenylalanine or tryptophan. A D gene is named only where the DNA matches it firmly. Some rows have no size entry. The others give once, few or many, or a class for an expanded clone.

TRBV30	TRBJ2-1	TRBD2	.	CAWSVRAGGSYNEQFF	TGTGCCTGGAGTGTACGTGCGGGAGGTTCGTACAATGAGCAGTTCTTC
TRBV13	TRBJ2-4	.	.	CASRGAGTKNIQYF	TGTGCCAGCAGAGGGGCGGGAACGAAAAACATTCAGTACTTC
TRBV6-1	TRBJ2-7	TRBD1	.	CASSDPGRQGADEQYF	TGTGCCAGCAGTGACCCCGGGAGACAGGGGGCCGACGAGCAGTACTTC
TRBV19	TRBJ1-1	.	few	CASIRQDFEAFF	TGTGCCAGCATTAGACAGGACTTTGAAGCTTTCTTT
TRBV4-3	TRBJ1-6	.	few	CASSQDLGSSYNSPLHF	TGCGCCAGCAGCCAAGACTTGGGGAGCTCCTATAATTCACCCCTCCACTTT
TRBV6-5	TRBJ1-2	TRBD1	once	CASSRHKGAPDGYTF	TGTGCCAGCAGTAGACACAAGGGGGCTCCCGATGGCTACACCTTC
TRBV28	TRBJ1-5	.	few	CASSPSPGQPQHF	TGTGCCAGCAGTCCCTCCCCGGGGCAGCCCCAGCATTTT
TRBV7-7	TRBJ2-7	TRBD1	.	CASSPAWGQANEQYF	TGTGCTAGCAGCCCGGCCTGGGGACAGGCGAACGAGCAGTACTTC
TRBV9	TRBJ2-1	.	.	CASSGASYNEQFF	TGTGCCAGCAGTGGGGCTTCCTACAATGAGCAGTTCTTC
TRBV14	TRBJ1-2	TRBD1	.	CASSQVLIGTGGGYGYTF	TGTGCCAGCAGCCAAGTCTTGATCGGGACAGGGGGCGGCTATGGCTACACCTTC
TRBV24-1	TRBJ2-3	TRBD1	.	CATSDPGQGGTDTQYF	TGTGCCACCAGTGACCCGGGACAGGGGGGCACAGATACGCAGTATTTT
TRBV9	TRBJ2-5	TRBD2	.	CASSAQAGEGETQYF	TGTGCCAGCAGCGCTCAAGCGGGAGAGGGGGAGACCCAGTACTTC
TRBV7-2	TRBJ2-5	.	.	CASSPGLQETQYF	TGTGCCAGCAGCCCGGGACTCCAAGAGACCCAGTACTTC
TRBV24-1	TRBJ2-6	TRBD2	.	CATSDAGGSFSGANVLTF	TGTGCCACCAGTGATGCCGGGGGGTCGTTCTCTGGGGCCAACGTCCTGACTTTC
TRBV28	TRBJ1-4	TRBD1	.	CASRRQGGSNEKLFF	TGTGCCAGCAGACGACAGGGTGGCTCTAATGAAAAACTGTTTTTT
TRBV19	TRBJ2-5	TRBD1	.	CASSITGVRQETQYF	TGTGCCAGTAGTATTACAGGGGTCCGCCAAGAGACCCAGTACTTC
TRBV5-6	TRBJ2-2	.	.	CASSLDRNTGELFF	TGTGCCAGCAGCTTGGACAGAAACACCGGGGAGCTGTTTTTT
TRBV5-1	TRBJ2-7	TRBD2	few	CASSLGAGAVEQYF	TGCGCCAGCAGCTTGGGAGCGGGGGCGGTGGAGCAGTACTTC
TRBV2	TRBJ2-2	.	.	CASREDWQSGELFF	TGTGCCAGCAGGGAGGACTGGCAGAGTGGGGAGCTGTTTTTT
TRBV5-5	TRBJ1-2	.	.	CASSLQTGTTRVLYGYTF	TGTGCCAGCAGCTTGCAAACAGGGACCACCCGTGTCTTGTATGGCTACACCTTC
TRBV4-1	TRBJ1-1	.	.	CASSQDTLTIEAFF	TGCGCCAGCAGCCAAGATACCCTGACTATTGAAGCTTTCTTT
TRBV6-5	TRBJ2-7	TRBD1	few	CASRVGQRDYEQYF	TGTGCCAGCAGAGTGGGACAGAGAGACTACGAGCAGTACTTC
TRBV19	TRBJ2-2	.	.	CASSRDTYNTGELFF	TGTGCCAGTAGCCGGGACACTTATAACACCGGGGAGCTGTTTTTT
TRBV7-9	TRBJ1-1	.	.	CASSLSQATEAFF	TGTGCCAGCAGCTTATCGCAGGCCACTGAAGCTTTCTTT
TRBV27	TRBJ2-4	TRBD2	few	CASSGLAGGVKNIQYF	TGTGCCAGCAGTGGACTAGCGGGAGGGGTCAAAAACATTCAGTACTTC
TRBV4-2	TRBJ2-7	TRBD1	.	CASSQVGTDLREQYF	TGTGCCAGCAGCCAAGTTGGGACAGATCTTCGCGAGCAGTACTTC
TRBV6-5	TRBJ2-3	.	.	CASRFRLASTDTQYF	TGTGCCAGCAGATTTAGACTCGCTAGCACAGATACGCAGTATTTT
TRBV5-1	TRBJ2-1	TRBD1	.	CASSSLGTGSYNEQFF	TGCGCCAGCAGCTCACTTGGGACAGGTTCCTACAATGAGCAGTTCTTC
TRBV29-1	TRBJ2-3	.	.	CSVEDDSKSTDTQYF	TGCAGCGTTGAAGATGATAGCAAGAGCACAGATACGCAGTATTTT
TRBV20-1	TRBJ2-2	.	.	CSASRGGANTGELFF	TGCAGTGCTAGTAGAGGAGGGGCGAACACCGGGGAGCTGTTTTTT
TRBV7-2	TRBJ2-5	TRBD2	few	CASSSSGRETQYF	TGTGCCAGCAGCTCTAGCGGGAGGGAGACCCAGTACTTC
TRBV7-9	TRBJ2-5	TRBD1	.	CASSYGQGGPEETQYF	TGTGCCAGCAGCTATGGACAGGGGGGCCCGGAAGAGACCCAGTACTTC
TRBV7-2	TRBJ1-2	TRBD1	.	CASSQDRAVGYTF	TGTGCCAGCAGTCAAGACAGGGCAGTAGGCTACACCTTC
TRBV10-3	TRBJ1-1	.	.	CAISTPDRTGTEAFF	TGTGCCATCAGTACACCCGACAGGACGGGCACTGAAGCTTTCTTT
TRBV29-1	TRBJ2-1	TRBD2	once	CSVEQREYYEQFF	TGCAGCGTTGAACAGCGGGAGTACTATGAGCAGTTCTTC
TRBV10-3	TRBJ2-1	.	few	CAISESGRQDEQFF	TGTGCCATCAGTGAGTCAGGCCGTCAGGATGAGCAGTTCTTC
TRBV5-4	TRBJ2-6	.	.	CASSLPTDGANVLTF	TGTGCCAGCAGCTTGCCTACCGATGGGGCCAACGTCCTGACTTTC
TRBV30	TRBJ1-2	.	once	CAWIRTGSSHYGYTF	TGTGCCTGGATTAGAACAGGGTCCTCTCACTATGGCTACACCTTC
TRBV5-1	TRBJ2-3	TRBD2	.	CASSPPDSTSGSTDTQYF	TGCGCCAGCAGCCCCCCCGACTCGACTAGCGGGAGCACAGATACGCAGTATTTT
TRBV28	TRBJ2-3	.	.	CASTDGSRADTQYF	TGTGCCAGCACCGACGGGAGTAGGGCAGATACGCAGTATTTT
TRBV30	TRBJ2-5	.	.	CAWSVNIVETQYF	TGTGCCTGGAGTGTAAATATAGTAGAGACCCAGTACTTC
TRBV7-8	TRBJ2-7	TRBD2	.	CASTPRTGDSGVREEQYF	TGTGCCAGCACCCCCAGGACGGGGGATAGCGGGGTCCGGGAGGAGCAGTACTTC
TRBV28	TRBJ2-7	.	.	CASRPPVSEQYF	TGTGCCAGCAGACCCCCGGTGAGCGAGCAGTACTTC